This TCR beta chain was obtained from a study of CD4 T cells in relation to SARS-CoV-2 and coronaviruses. Before the COVID-19 pandemic, during about 2011-2019, CD4+ T cells were taken from unexposed donors. After around nine days of culture, CD4+ T cells were isolated. Cells permitting, SARS-CoV-2 S/N and four cold-coronavirus spikes were tested on unexposed-donor CD4+ T cells. Profiled with immunoSEQ multiplex PCR; TCRdb holds only in-frame clones, not every one. The table includes around 20,000 clones, roughly 62% detected once. Details on this clone: No antigen is known for it.

This clonotype was obtained from a human donor in good health. Sequences were obtained from CD4+ T cells from PBMCs, cultured in vitro.

CDR3 in amino acids: CASSPAGREISEQFF. The CDR3 region has the DNA TGTGCCAGTAGCCCGGCGGGGAGGGAGATTTCTGAGCAGTTCTTC. V and J are TRBV19 and TRBJ2-1; 7 nucleotides agree with TRBD2. Germline V gene sequence: CDR1 LNHDA, CDR2 SQIVND (reference sequence). This CDR3 has 15 residues. The junction had 14 bases not matched to a gene; V was cut back by 6 bases and J by 9 bases.